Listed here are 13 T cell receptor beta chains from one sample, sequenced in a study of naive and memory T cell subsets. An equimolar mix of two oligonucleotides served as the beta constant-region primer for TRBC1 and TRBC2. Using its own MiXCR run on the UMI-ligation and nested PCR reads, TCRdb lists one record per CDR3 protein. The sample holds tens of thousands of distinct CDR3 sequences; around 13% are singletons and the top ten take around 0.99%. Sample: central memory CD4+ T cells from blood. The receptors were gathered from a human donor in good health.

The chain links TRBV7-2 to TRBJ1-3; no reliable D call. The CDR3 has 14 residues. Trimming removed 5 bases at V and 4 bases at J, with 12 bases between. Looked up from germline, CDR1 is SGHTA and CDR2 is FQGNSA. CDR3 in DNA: TGTGCCAGCAGCCTTTACAGTGGGGGAAACACCATATATTTT. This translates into CASSLYSGGNTIYF.

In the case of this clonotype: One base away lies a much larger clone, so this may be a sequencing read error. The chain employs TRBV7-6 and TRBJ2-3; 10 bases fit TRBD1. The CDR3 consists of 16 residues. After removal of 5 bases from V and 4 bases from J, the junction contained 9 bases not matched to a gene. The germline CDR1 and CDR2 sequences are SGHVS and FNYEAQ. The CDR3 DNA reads TGTGCCAGCAGCGGACGGACAGGGGGTGTCCCAGATACGCAGTATTTT. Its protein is CASSGRTGGVPDTQYF.

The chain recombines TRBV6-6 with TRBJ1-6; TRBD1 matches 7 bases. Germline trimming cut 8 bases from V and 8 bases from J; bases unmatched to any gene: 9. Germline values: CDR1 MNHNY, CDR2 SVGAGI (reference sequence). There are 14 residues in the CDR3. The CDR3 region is CASSDPGQHSPLHF. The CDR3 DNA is TGTGCCAGCTCCGACCCGGGACAGCATTCACCCCTCCACTTT.

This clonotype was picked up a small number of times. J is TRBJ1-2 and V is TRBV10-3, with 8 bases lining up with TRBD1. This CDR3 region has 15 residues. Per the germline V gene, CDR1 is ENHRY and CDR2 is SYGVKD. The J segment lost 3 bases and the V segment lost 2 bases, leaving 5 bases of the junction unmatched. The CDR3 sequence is CAISEPTGVDYGYTF. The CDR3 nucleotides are TGTGCCATCAGTGAGCCGACAGGGGTGGACTATGGCTACACCTTC.

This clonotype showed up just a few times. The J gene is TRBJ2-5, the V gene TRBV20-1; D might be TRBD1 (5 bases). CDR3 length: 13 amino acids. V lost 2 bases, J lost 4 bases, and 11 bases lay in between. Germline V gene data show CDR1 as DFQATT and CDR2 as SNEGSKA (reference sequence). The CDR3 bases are TGCAGTGCTAGACAGGGTTCGGGAGAGACCCAGTACTTC. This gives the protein CSARQGSGETQYF.

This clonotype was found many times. The DNA of the CDR3 is TGTGCCAGCAGCCAAGAACTAGCGGGAGCGTCCAAAAACATTCAGTACTTC. Translating it yields CASSQELAGASKNIQYF. The V and J genes are TRBV4-2 and TRBJ2-4; the match to TRBD2 covers 11 bases. The CDR3 length is 17 residues. The germline CDR1 and CDR2 sequences are LGHNA and YNFKEQ. Trimming removed 0 bases from V and 2 bases from J; junction bases left unmatched: 3.

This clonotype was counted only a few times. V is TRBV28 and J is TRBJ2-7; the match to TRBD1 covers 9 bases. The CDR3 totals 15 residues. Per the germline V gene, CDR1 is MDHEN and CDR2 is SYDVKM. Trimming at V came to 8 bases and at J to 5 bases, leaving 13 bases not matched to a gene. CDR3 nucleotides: TGTGCCAGCCGTGGAGGGGGACAGGGACTGGACGAGCAGTACTTC. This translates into CASRGGGQGLDEQYF.

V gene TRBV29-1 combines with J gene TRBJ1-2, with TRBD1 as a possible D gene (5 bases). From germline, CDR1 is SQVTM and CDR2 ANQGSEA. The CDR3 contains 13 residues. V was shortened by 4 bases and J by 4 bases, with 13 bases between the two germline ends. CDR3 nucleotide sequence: TGCAGCGTTGGAGACTGGGGCTCCTATGGCTACACCTTC. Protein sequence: CSVGDWGSYGYTF.

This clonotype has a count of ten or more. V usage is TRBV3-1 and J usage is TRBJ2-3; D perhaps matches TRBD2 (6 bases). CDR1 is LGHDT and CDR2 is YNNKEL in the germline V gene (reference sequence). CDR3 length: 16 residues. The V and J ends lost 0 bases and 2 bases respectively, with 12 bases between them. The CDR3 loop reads CASSQDVGGNTDTQYF. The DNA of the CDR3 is TGTGCCAGCAGCCAAGATGTCGGCGGGAACACAGATACGCAGTATTTT.

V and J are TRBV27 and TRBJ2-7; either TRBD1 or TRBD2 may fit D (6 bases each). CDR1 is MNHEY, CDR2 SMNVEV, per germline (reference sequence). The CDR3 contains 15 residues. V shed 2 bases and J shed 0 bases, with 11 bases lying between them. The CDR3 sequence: CASSLPGASSYEQYF. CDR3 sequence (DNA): TGTGCCAGCAGTTTACCGGGGGCAAGCTCCTACGAGCAGTACTTC.

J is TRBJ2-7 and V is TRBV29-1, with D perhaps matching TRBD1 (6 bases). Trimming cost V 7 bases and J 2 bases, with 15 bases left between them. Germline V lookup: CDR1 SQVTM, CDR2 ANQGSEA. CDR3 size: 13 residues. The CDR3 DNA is TGCAGCGCACAACAGGGCCTGACCTACGAGCAGTACTTC. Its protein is CSAQQGLTYEQYF.

CDR3 bases: TGTGCCAGCAGTGACAGGGGGCAAGACACTGAAGCTTTCTTT. The encoded protein is CASSDRGQDTEAFF. The gene calls are TRBV2 and TRBJ1-1; TRBD1 matches at 8 bases. The germline V gene encodes CDR1 SNHLY and CDR2 FYNNEI. With V trimmed by 3 bases and J by 3 bases, 3 bases remained unmatched. The length of the CDR3 is 14 residues.

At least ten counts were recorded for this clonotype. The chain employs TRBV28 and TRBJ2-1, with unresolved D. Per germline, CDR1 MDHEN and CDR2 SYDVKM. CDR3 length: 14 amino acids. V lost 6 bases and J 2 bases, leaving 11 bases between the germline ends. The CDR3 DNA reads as TGTGCCAGCAGCCGAAGGCTTACCTACAATGAGCAGTTCTTC. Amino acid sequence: CASSRRLTYNEQFF.